This is a list of T cell receptor beta chains from one sample in a study of shared clonotypes between healthy human individuals. Data came from immunoSEQ multiplex PCR; TCRdb stores just in-frame clones and leaves some out. The top ten clones hold under 2% of a sample with about 2.2 million clones, 85% to 95% of them seen once. Sample: naive CD8+ T cells from PBMCs. The receptors were gathered from a man between 18 and 35 years old in good health. Some clones in this sample may be carry-over from other donors' samples. CDR3s include the opening cysteine and the closing phenylalanine or tryptophan. The D gene is left open where the match is weak. Not every row has a clone size; where given, it reads once, few, many or a size class.

d_gene	abundance	v_gene	len	j_gene	CDR3aa	CDR3nt
.	.	TRBV6-1	20	TRBJ2-4	CASSEDWLHINSLAKNIQYF	TGTGCCAGCAGTGAAGACTGGCTGCACATCAACTCCCTAGCCAAAAACATTCAGTACTTC
.	once	TRBV28	15	TRBJ1-2	CASSFRTALPYGYTF	TGTGCCAGCAGTTTCCGGACAGCCCTTCCCTATGGCTACACCTTC
.	.	TRBV28	11	TRBJ2-3	CASSLADTQYF	TGTGCCAGCAGCCTCGCGGATACGCAGTATTTT
.	.	TRBV9	16	TRBJ2-7	CASSVGGGPSSYEQYF	TGTGCCAGCAGCGTAGGAGGCGGGCCGAGCTCCTACGAGCAGTACTTC
TRBD1	.	TRBV28	13	TRBJ1-5	CASRLRGPQPQHF	TGTGCCAGCAGACTCAGGGGGCCTCAGCCCCAGCATTTT
TRBD1	.	TRBV7-2	15	TRBJ2-7	CASSRLQGAVDEQYF	TGTGCCAGCAGCCGTCTCCAGGGGGCCGTAGACGAGCAGTACTTC
.	.	TRBV5-6	15	TRBJ2-7	CASSQQGFGDREQYF	TGTGCCAGCAGCCAACAGGGTTTCGGAGACCGCGAGCAGTACTTC
.	.	TRBV27	20	TRBJ2-7	CASSLSIVSWGDDPPLEQYF	TGTGCCAGCAGTTTATCGATTGTATCGTGGGGGGATGATCCCCCTCTCGAGCAGTACTTC
.	.	TRBV28	16	TRBJ1-1	CASYGEDEVPGTEAFF	TGTGCCAGCTACGGGGAAGATGAGGTTCCAGGGACTGAAGCTTTCTTT
.	.	TRBV21-1	12	TRBJ2-1	CASIPGGNEQFF	TGTGCCAGCATCCCAGGGGGCAATGAGCAGTTCTTC
.	.	TRBV7-9	16	TRBJ2-4	CASSLARALAKNIQYF	TGTGCCAGCAGCTTAGCCAGGGCACTAGCCAAAAACATTCAGTACTTC
.	once	TRBV29-1	11	TRBJ2-7	CSVLDGYEQYF	TGCAGCGTCCTTGACGGGTACGAGCAGTACTTC
TRBD1	.	TRBV15	15	TRBJ1-5	CATSPRQGRNQPQHF	TGTGCCACCAGCCCTAGACAGGGTAGGAATCAGCCCCAGCATTTT
TRBD1	.	TRBV23-1	19	TRBJ2-7	CASSQSRRGLSPVEDEQYF	TGCGCCAGCAGTCAATCGCGCAGGGGGCTTAGCCCTGTGGAGGACGAGCAGTACTTC